The 11 T cell receptor beta chains below all came from one sample that was sequenced in a study of T cell repertoires in cytomegalovirus infection. One entry per CDR3 protein, called by TCRdb with MiXCR from the reads. This sample has approximately 500,000 distinct CDR3 sequences; 15% to 20% occur once, and the top ten carry 20% to 30%. The specimen sequenced was CD8+ T cells from PBMCs. The receptors here all came from a human donor in good health (CMV status not recorded). Some clones in this sample may be carry-over from other donors' samples.

This clonotype was found many times. The rearrangement links TRBV15 to TRBJ2-1; D ambiguous. The CDR3 is made up of 15 amino acids. CDR1 is LNHNV and CDR2 is YYDKDF in the germline V gene (reference sequence). V lost 0 bases and J lost 4, with 10 bases in between. This CDR3 reads CATSRDRNSYNEQFF. CDR3 in DNA: TGTGCCACCAGCAGAGATCGGAACAGTTACAATGAGCAGTTCTTC.

This clonotype was counted only a few times. The chain recombines TRBV2 with TRBJ1-6, with 8 nucleotides matching TRBD1. The CDR3 sequence is 14 residues long. Losses at the gene ends were 6 bases for V and 6 bases for J; bases not matched to a gene: 4. CDR1 is SNHLY, CDR2 FYNNEI, per germline. CDR3 in DNA: TGTGCCAGCAGCTGGACAGGGCCTAATTCACCCCTCCACTTT. Translating it yields CASSWTGPNSPLHF.

This clonotype was found many times. This rearrangement joins TRBV11-2 to TRBJ2-2, with TRBD2 matching over 8 bases. With 5 bases clipped from V and 6 bases from J, the junction kept 17 bases outside the gene matches. CDR1 and CDR2 (germline): SGHAT, FQNNGV. This CDR3 has 18 residues. DNA for the CDR3: TGTGCCAGCAGCCTCCCCCCGGGACTAGACTCTATTTCCGGGGAGCTGTTTTTT. Its translation: CASSLPPGLDSISGELFF.

The chain uses TRBV12-5 and TRBJ1-5; D gene uncertain. V lost 0 bases, J lost 0 bases, and 6 bases lay in between. This CDR3 spans 15 amino acids. The germline gives CDR1 LGHNT, CDR2 FRNRAP. CDR3: CASGLVGDSNQPQHF. The CDR3 DNA reads TGTGCTAGTGGTTTGGTAGGCGATAGCAATCAGCCCCAGCATTTT.

This clonotype was picked up many times. The chain links TRBV7-9 to TRBJ1-1; 8 positions match TRBD1. Germline values: CDR1 SEHNR, CDR2 FQNEAQ (reference sequence). The CDR3 length is 15 residues. J was trimmed by 2 bases and V by 5 bases; bases with no gene match: 7. The CDR3 reads CASSPQTGVNTEAFF. In DNA form, the CDR3 reads TGTGCCAGCAGCCCTCAGACAGGGGTCAACACTGAAGCTTTCTTT.

There are a few counts of this clonotype. The J gene is TRBJ1-4, the V gene TRBV9; D may be TRBD1 (6 bases). Germline CDR1 reads SGDLS; CDR2 reads YYNGEE. V was shortened by 3 bases and J by 6 bases, with 12 bases between the two germline ends. The CDR3 sequence is 14 residues long. CDR3 DNA: TGTGCCAGCAGCGATGGGACACCGTATGAAAAACTGTTTTTT. Translating gives CASSDGTPYEKLFF.

This clonotype came up many times. The V and J genes are TRBV6-1 and TRBJ2-3; TRBD2 matches 7 bases. CDR3 length equals 15 residues. Unmatched junction bases numbered 6, after V lost 2 bases and J lost 4 bases. Per germline, CDR1 MNHNS and CDR2 SASEGT. This CDR3 is CASSELRTRADTQYF. CDR3 in DNA: TGTGCCAGCAGTGAACTTAGGACTAGGGCAGATACGCAGTATTTT.

A remark on this clonotype: This sequence may be a read error, since a much larger clone differs from it by one base. The chain recombines TRBV19 with TRBJ2-2, with TRBD1 as a possible D gene (6 bases). The CDR3 is 15 amino acids. The V and J ends lost 4 bases and 1 base respectively, with 10 bases between them. The V gene's germline CDR1 is LNHDA and CDR2 SQIVND (reference sequence). CDR3 coding DNA: TGTGCCAGTAGTACCAACAGGGTGAACACCGGGGAGCTGTTTTTT. It codes for CASSTNRVNTGELFF. The variable domain in full, completed from reference TRBV19 and TRBJ2-2, reads DGGITQSPKYLFRKEGQNVTLSCEQNLNHDAMYWYRQDPGQGLRLIYYSQIVNDFQKGDIAEGYSVSREKKESFPLTVTSAQKNPTAFYLCASSTNRVNTGELFFGEGSRLTVL.

This clonotype is categorized as medium-sized. The chain couples TRBV7-2 to TRBJ2-7; D is ambiguous. Trimming left V 1 base short and J 2 bases short, with 12 bases between. From germline, CDR1 is SGHTA and CDR2 FQGNSA. The CDR3 runs to 15 residues. CDR3 region: CASSLETAAAYEQYF. The CDR3 DNA sequence: TGTGCCAGCAGCTTAGAAACGGCTGCTGCCTACGAGCAGTACTTC.

The chain recombines TRBV19 with TRBJ2-1; 10 bases match TRBD1. V lost 3 bases and J lost 5; bases outside the gene matches: 7. The CDR3 runs to 16 residues. Germline V gives CDR1 LNHDA, CDR2 SQIVND (reference sequence). CDR3 in amino acids: CASSIGTGVADNEQFF. CDR3 DNA: TGTGCCAGTAGTATCGGGACAGGGGTGGCCGACAATGAGCAGTTCTTC.

The table lists this clonotype with many counts. The rearrangement links TRBV7-6 to TRBJ1-1; no definite D call. CDR3 length equals 12 residues. Trimming cost V 2 bases and J 1 base, with 2 bases left between them. Germline values: CDR1 SGHVS, CDR2 FNYEAQ. The CDR3 spells CASSLKNTEAFF. CDR3 nucleotides: TGTGCCAGCAGCTTAAAGAACACTGAAGCTTTCTTT. Full variable domain (outside the CDR3, taken from reference TRBV7-6 and TRBJ1-1): GAGVSQSPRYKVTKRGQDVALRCDPISGHVSLYWYRQALGQGPEFLTYFNYEAQQDKSGLPNDRFSAERPEGSISTLTIQRTEQRDSAMYRCASSLKNTEAFFGQGTRLTVV.